This T cell receptor beta chain was profiled in a study of cytomegalovirus exposure and HLA in healthy donors. Germline loops: CDR1 SNHLY, CDR2 FYNNEI. Trimming left V 8 bases short and J 2 bases short, with 9 bases between. CDR3 length equals 13 residues. This PCR relied on a set of 60 Vbeta primers and 13 Jbeta primers. Sequencing used immunoSEQ multiplex PCR; TCRdb keeps in-frame clones, though not all of them. The sample contains roughly 140,000 clones, roughly 75% of which appear only once. In the case of this clone: Other DNA sequences in this specimen translate into the identical CDR3.

The rearrangement joins TRBV2 to TRBJ1-4; D is unclear. The specimen sequenced was PBMCs. This TCR derives from a female donor in good health and CMV-seronegative. The CDR3 protein is CASVSSTNEKLFF. In DNA form, the CDR3 reads TGTGCCAGCGTCTCCTCGACTAATGAAAAACTGTTTTTT.